Given below is one T cell receptor (beta chain) in context. The sample belongs to a study of molecular identifiers for immune sequencing clone quantification. Overall study: Replicate experiments divided RNA from around 20,000 or 100,000 naive CD8 cells into five parts and sequenced four.

TCRdb re-called the PCR reads with MiXCR, one entry per CDR3 protein. The sample lists under 350,000 distinct CDR3 sequences; 24% were seen once. Germline V gene data show CDR1 as DFQATT and CDR2 as SNEGSKA (reference sequence). The CDR3 spans 13 residues. V lost 1 base and J lost 6, with 13 bases in between. Sequencing was performed on naive CD8+ T cells from blood, with Jurkat cell RNA spiked in. Regarding subset: FACS-sorted CD8+CD4-CCR7+CD45RA+ naive T cells. This chain joins TRBV20-1 and TRBJ2-7; either TRBD1 or TRBD2 may fit D (5 bases each). This TCR was sampled from a human donor in good health. Some libraries in this study had Jurkat cell RNA spiked in. DNA of the CDR3: TGCAGTGCTAGAGGGGACGGGCTGCCCGAGCAGTACTTC. Protein product: CSARGDGLPEQYF.